The next 19 T cell receptor beta chains were all read from a single sample in a study of neurological immune-mediated disorders (dated by TCRdb to about 2019). Library generation was performed with 5' RACE. Sequencing was performed on an Illumina HiSeq 2500. TCRdb reprocessed the public reads (quality trimming at Q25 with fastp, clone calling with MiXCR) and kept in-frame beta chains. All rows with the same CDR3 protein become a single entry with the most common DNA and genes. For this sample there are 85,000 to 100,000 distinct CDR3 sequences; around 3.4% appear just once. 6% of the sample belongs to the ten largest clones. Sequenced material: PBMCs. These receptors originate from a woman younger than 35 with multiple sclerosis.

This clonotype appeared many times. The V gene is TRBV6-2 or TRBV6-3, the J gene TRBJ2-1; 9 bases are a match to TRBD1. The germline V gene encodes CDR1 MNHEY and CDR2 SVGEGT. The CDR3 has 14 amino acids. After removal of 8 bases from V and 5 bases from J, the junction contained 7 bases not matched to a gene. This chain's CDR3 is CASSGTGRNNEQFF. Here the CDR3 DNA reads TGTGCCAGCTCCGGGACAGGGCGCAACAATGAGCAGTTCTTC.

This clonotype showed up many times. This chain uses TRBV7-2 with TRBJ1-5; weak D call: TRBD1 (5 bases). In germline, CDR1 is SGHTA, CDR2 FQGNSA. The CDR3 runs 14 residues. The germline V and J ends were trimmed by 5 bases and 9 bases, with 17 bases remaining between them. The CDR3 is CASSVGRGSAPQHF. CDR3 nucleotide sequence: TGTGCCAGCAGCGTGGGACGGGGGAGCGCGCCCCAGCATTTT.

This clonotype was seen at least ten times. The J gene is TRBJ1-5, the V gene TRBV20-1; TRBD1 is a possible D gene (6 bases). CDR1 and CDR2 from the germline V gene are DFQATT and SNEGSKA (reference sequence). The CDR3 covers 16 residues. V gave up 4 bases and J gave up 3 bases, with 19 bases separating them. CDR3: CSATRGRGLDNQPQHF. In nucleotides, the CDR3 is TGCAGTGCTACCAGGGGTCGAGGGCTTGACAATCAGCCCCAGCATTTT.

This clonotype was found many times. The chain links TRBV7-6 to TRBJ1-6; 11 nucleotides align to TRBD1. The CDR3 runs to 15 residues. V lost 4 bases to trimming and J lost 9 bases; unmatched junction nucleotides: 5. CDR1 is SGHVS, CDR2 FNYEAQ, per germline. This CDR3 is CASSSWTGGVSPLHF. DNA of the CDR3: TGTGCCAGCAGCTCCTGGACAGGGGGCGTTTCACCCCTCCACTTT.

The sample holds many counts of this clonotype. CDR3 sequence: CASSLGAWGNSYEQYF. As DNA, the CDR3 is TGTGCCAGCAGCTTAGGGGCTTGGGGGAACTCCTACGAGCAGTACTTC. The chain employs TRBV7-6 and TRBJ2-7; D could derive from TRBD1 or TRBD2 (5 bases each). Germline V gene data show CDR1 as SGHVS and CDR2 as FNYEAQ. This CDR3 spans 16 amino acids. V was pared by 1 base and J by 0 bases, with 13 bases between.

Ten or more counts support this clonotype. The genes are TRBV5-1 and TRBJ1-2; D is ambiguous. V dropped 4 bases and J dropped 8 bases, with 18 bases sitting between them. The CDR3 runs to 14 residues. Germline V gene data show CDR1 as SGHRS and CDR2 as YFSETQ. The CDR3 protein is CASSIRQDRSGYTF. CDR3 bases: TGCGCCAGCAGCATCCGGCAGGACCGTTCAGGCTACACCTTC.

At least ten counts were recorded for this clonotype. The chain couples TRBV10-3 to TRBJ2-1, with D tentatively TRBD1 (6 bases). The germline V and J ends were trimmed by 11 bases and 5 bases, with 19 bases remaining between them. Looked up from germline, CDR1 is ENHRY and CDR2 is SYGVKD. CDR3 length: 14 amino acids. The CDR3 DNA reads TGTGCCTCCCGGGACACCTATAATAACAATGAGCAGTTCTTC. It codes for CASRDTYNNNEQFF.

This clonotype showed up many times. The chain combines TRBV3-1 with TRBJ1-2, with 10 bases matching TRBD1. CDR3 length equals 15 residues. The ends lost 1 base at V and 4 bases at J; junction bases unmatched: 3. CDR1 is LGHDT, CDR2 YNNKEL, per germline (reference sequence). Here the CDR3 reads CASSQGTGGIYGYTF. Here the CDR3 DNA reads TGTGCCAGCAGCCAAGGGACAGGGGGGATCTATGGCTACACCTTC.

This clonotype was recorded at least ten times. The chain is built from TRBV5-1 and TRBJ2-7; perhaps TRBD2 as D (5 bases). Looked up from germline, CDR1 is SGHRS and CDR2 is YFSETQ. Trimming took off 0 bases at V and 1 base at J, with 17 bases between the two ends. The CDR3 spans 17 residues. CDR3 nucleotide sequence: TGCGCCAGCAGCTTGGGTGTAGGCAGCCGGAGGTCCTACGAGCAGTACTTC. The encoded protein is CASSLGVGSRRSYEQYF.

This clonotype has ten or more counts. The chain is built from TRBV15 and TRBJ2-7; TRBD2 is a possible D gene (6 bases). The CDR3 has 14 residues. The V gene's germline CDR1 is LNHNV and CDR2 YYDKDF (reference sequence). Between the trimmed V and J ends, which lost 4 bases and 0 bases, there was a span of 10 bases. The CDR3 DNA sequence: TGTGCCACCAGCAATAGCGGAGACTCCTACGAGCAGTACTTC. Translation: CATSNSGDSYEQYF.

This clonotype was recorded many times. J is TRBJ2-7 and V is TRBV5-6; the match to TRBD2 covers 10 bases. The CDR3 runs 14 residues. J gave up 2 bases and V 1 base, and 0 bases lay outside the gene matches. The germline gives CDR1 SGHDT, CDR2 YYEEEE. CDR3 sequence: CASSLTSGAYEQYF. In DNA form, the CDR3 reads TGTGCCAGCAGCTTGACTAGCGGGGCCTACGAGCAGTACTTC.

This clonotype was counted at least ten times. The CDR3 sequence is CASRWLAGHEQYF. The CDR3 DNA sequence: TGTGCCAGCAGGTGGTTAGCGGGACACGAGCAGTACTTC. This chain links TRBV6-6 with TRBJ2-7; 8 positions match TRBD2. The CDR3 covers 13 residues. The ends lost 6 bases at V and 5 bases at J; junction bases unmatched: 6. Germline V gives CDR1 MNHNY, CDR2 SVGAGI (reference sequence).

This clonotype appeared many times. The chain joins TRBV3-1 to TRBJ2-1; D unresolved. Germline assignment: CDR1 LGHDT and CDR2 YNNKEL (reference sequence). The CDR3 covers 15 residues. The V and J ends lost 1 base and 3 bases respectively, with 10 bases between them. The chain's CDR3 is CASSQGGYYYNEQFF. CDR3 nucleotides: TGTGCCAGCAGCCAAGGGGGTTACTACTACAATGAGCAGTTCTTC.

This clonotype was counted ten times or more. V and J are TRBV12-3 or TRBV12-4 and TRBJ2-4; possibly TRBD2 for D (5 bases). Deletions cut 5 bases from V and 0 bases from J, with 8 bases between. The CDR3 is 14 residues long. The CDR3 is CASSPGIAKNIQYF. The DNA for the CDR3 is TGTGCCAGCAGTCCCGGGATAGCCAAAAACATTCAGTACTTC.

In its sample, this clonotype was seen many times. This chain joins TRBV7-9 and TRBJ2-7, with 10 positions matching TRBD1. The germline CDR1 and CDR2 sequences are SEHNR and FQNEAQ (reference sequence). V was clipped by 2 bases and J by 3 bases; unmatched bases: 7. The CDR3 runs 16 residues. As DNA, the CDR3 is TGTGCCAGCAGCTTAAAAGGGACAGGGGTAAGCTACGAGCAGTACTTC. It specifies CASSLKGTGVSYEQYF.

This clonotype was found a few times. The chain combines TRBV4-1 with TRBJ2-5; 7 positions agree with TRBD1. Unmatched junction bases numbered 12, after V lost 3 bases and J lost 5 bases. This CDR3 contains 16 residues. The germline V gene has CDR1 MGHRA and CDR2 YSYEKL. In DNA form, the CDR3 reads TGCGCCAGCAGCCACCAGGGACAGACTACGGAGGAGACCCAGTACTTC. The encoded protein is CASSHQGQTTEETQYF.

The V and J genes are TRBV19 and TRBJ2-7; tentatively, D is TRBD1 (5 bases). Trimming took 4 bases from V and 9 from J, leaving 19 bases between them. Germline assignment: CDR1 LNHDA and CDR2 SQIVND (reference sequence). This CDR3 is built from 14 residues. CDR3 coding DNA: TGTGCCAGTAGTAGCGAACCCCAGGGCCCAGCGCAGTACTTC. Its protein is CASSSEPQGPAQYF.

The J gene is TRBJ2-2, the V gene TRBV7-2; tentatively, D is TRBD1 (6 bases). From germline, CDR1 is SGHTA and CDR2 FQGNSA. V was shortened by 5 bases and J by 7 bases, with 14 bases between the two germline ends. The CDR3 runs to 14 residues. CDR3 nucleotides: TGTGCCAGCAGCCAAAGGACAGAGGGCGGGGAGCTGTTTTTT. This sequence encodes CASSQRTEGGELFF.

In its sample, this clonotype was seen many times. The rearrangement links TRBV6-2 or TRBV6-3 to TRBJ1-5, with D perhaps matching TRBD1 (6 bases). CDR3 size: 14 residues. Germline V gives CDR1 MNHEY, CDR2 SVGEGT. V was trimmed by 4 bases and J by 6 bases, leaving 13 bases between them. This chain's CDR3 is CASSLQGSPQPQHF. The CDR3, as DNA: TGTGCCAGCAGTTTACAGGGCAGCCCTCAGCCCCAGCATTTT.